Detailed here is one T cell receptor (beta chain). Its antigen is currently unknown. The data were obtained in a study of CD8 T cells in Susac syndrome. General study findings and limits: In Susac syndrome, the CD4+ T cell repertoires did not show clonal expansion.

Germline loops: CDR1 LGHDT, CDR2 YNNKEL (reference sequence). V lost 3 bases to trimming and J lost 4 bases; unmatched junction nucleotides: 5. The CDR3 length is 15 residues. After extraction with the RNeasy kit, roughly 0.5 to 1 ug of the RNA was reverse transcribed using random hexamers. Each CDR3 protein is one row after TCRdb ran MiXCR on the immunoSEQ multiplex PCR reads. This table has 74,000 or so distinct CDR3 sequences, roughly 91% appearing once. Sequences were obtained from CD4+ T cells from PBMCs. The receptor comes from a human donor with Susac syndrome. The chain has TRBV3-1 and TRBJ2-7, with 11 bases identical to TRBD2. The CDR3 reads CASSHGTSGAYEQYF. In nucleotides, the CDR3 is TGTGCCAGCAGCCACGGGACTAGCGGAGCTTACGAGCAGTACTTC.